This T cell receptor beta chain was recovered during a study of blood T cells in healthy people across ages. Findings and limits, study-wide: More naive CD4+ cells and higher diversity marked long-lived donors relative to aged donors.

With regard to this clonotype: Its antigen is unknown.

With a J-beta primer mix and a sample-barcoded 5' primer, a second PCR ran about 7 to 11 cycles. A template-switch adaptor containing 12 random nucleotides labeled each cDNA molecule. From the 5' RACE reads, TCRdb called clonotypes with MiXCR, one entry per CDR3 protein. The sample holds approximately 780,000 distinct CDR3 sequences, 20% to 30% seen once. The CDR3 sequence is 16 residues long. The V and J ends lost 2 bases and 0 bases respectively, with 13 bases between them. Germline CDR1 is MNHEY and CDR2 is SVGEGT. The sample was also reused in another study, on T cells of mothers and their children.

The chain employs TRBV6-2 or TRBV6-3 and TRBJ1-1; a weak D match, TRBD1 (5 bases). This clonotype originated in a boy aged 5-17 years in good health. The specimen sequenced was blood. Here the CDR3 reads CASSYETEYLNTEAFF. The CDR3 DNA reads TGTGCCAGCAGTTACGAGACAGAATACTTGAACACTGAAGCTTTCTTT.